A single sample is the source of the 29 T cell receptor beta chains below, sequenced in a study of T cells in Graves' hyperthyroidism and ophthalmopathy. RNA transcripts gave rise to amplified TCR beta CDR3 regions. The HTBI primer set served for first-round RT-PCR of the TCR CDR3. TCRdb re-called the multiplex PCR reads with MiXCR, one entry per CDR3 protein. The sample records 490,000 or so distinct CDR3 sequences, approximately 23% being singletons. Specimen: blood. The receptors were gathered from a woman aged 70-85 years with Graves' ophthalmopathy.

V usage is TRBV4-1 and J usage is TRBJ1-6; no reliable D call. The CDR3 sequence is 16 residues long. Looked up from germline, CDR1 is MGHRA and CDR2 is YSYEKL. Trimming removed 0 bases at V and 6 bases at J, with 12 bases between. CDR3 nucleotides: TGCGCCAGCAGCCAAGATGTTGGGGTGGGTAATTCACCCCTCCACTTT. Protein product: CASSQDVGVGNSPLHF.

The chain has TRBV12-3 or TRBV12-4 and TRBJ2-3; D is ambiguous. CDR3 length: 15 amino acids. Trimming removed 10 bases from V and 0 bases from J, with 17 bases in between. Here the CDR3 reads CATSRVTASTDTQYF. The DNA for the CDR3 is TGTGCCACCAGCAGAGTGACGGCTAGCACAGATACGCAGTATTTT.

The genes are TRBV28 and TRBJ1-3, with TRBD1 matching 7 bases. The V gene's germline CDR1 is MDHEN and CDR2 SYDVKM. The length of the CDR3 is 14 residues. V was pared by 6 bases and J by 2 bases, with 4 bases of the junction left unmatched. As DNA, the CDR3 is TGTGCCAGCAGCTCGACAGGGACTGGAAACACCATATATTTT. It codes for CASSSTGTGNTIYF.

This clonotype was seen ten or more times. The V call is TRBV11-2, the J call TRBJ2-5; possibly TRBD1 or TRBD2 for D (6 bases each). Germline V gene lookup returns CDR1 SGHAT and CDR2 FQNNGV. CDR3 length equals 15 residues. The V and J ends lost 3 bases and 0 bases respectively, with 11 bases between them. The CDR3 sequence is CASSFTGANQETQYF. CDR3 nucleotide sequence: TGTGCCAGCAGCTTCACGGGGGCAAACCAAGAGACCCAGTACTTC.

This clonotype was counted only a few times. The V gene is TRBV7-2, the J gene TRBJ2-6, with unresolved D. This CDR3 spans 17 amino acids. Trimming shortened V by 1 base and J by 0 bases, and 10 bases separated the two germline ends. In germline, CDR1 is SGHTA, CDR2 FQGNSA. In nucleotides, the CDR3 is TGTGCCAGCAGCTTAGTGCAGGTTCTCTCTGGGGCCAACGTCCTGACTTTC. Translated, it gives CASSLVQVLSGANVLTF.

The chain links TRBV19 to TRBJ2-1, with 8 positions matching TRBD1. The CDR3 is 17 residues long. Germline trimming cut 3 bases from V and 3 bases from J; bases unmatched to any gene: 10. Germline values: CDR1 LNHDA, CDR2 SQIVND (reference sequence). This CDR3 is CASSINIRDRGYNEQFF. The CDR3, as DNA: TGTGCCAGTAGTATTAACATCCGAGACAGGGGCTACAATGAGCAGTTCTTC.

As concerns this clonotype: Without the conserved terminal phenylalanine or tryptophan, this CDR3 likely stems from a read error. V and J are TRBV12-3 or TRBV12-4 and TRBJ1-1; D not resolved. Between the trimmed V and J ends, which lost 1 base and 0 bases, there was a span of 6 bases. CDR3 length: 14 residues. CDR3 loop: CASSLGRLNTEAFL. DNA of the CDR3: TGTGCCAGCAGTTTAGGCCGACTGAACACTGAAGCTTTCCTT.

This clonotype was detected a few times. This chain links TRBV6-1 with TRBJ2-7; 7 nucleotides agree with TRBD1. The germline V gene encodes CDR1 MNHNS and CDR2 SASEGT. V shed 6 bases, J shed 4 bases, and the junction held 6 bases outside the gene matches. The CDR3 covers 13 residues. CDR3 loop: CASSSNRGYEQYF. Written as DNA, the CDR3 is TGTGCCAGCAGCAGCAACAGGGGTTACGAGCAGTACTTC.

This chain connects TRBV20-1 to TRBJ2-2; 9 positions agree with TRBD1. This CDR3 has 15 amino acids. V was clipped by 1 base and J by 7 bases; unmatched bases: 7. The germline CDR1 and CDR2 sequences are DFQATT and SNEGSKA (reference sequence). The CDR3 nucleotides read TGCAGTGCTAGAGTCGCAACAGGGGGCTTCGGGGAGCTGTTTTTT. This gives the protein CSARVATGGFGELFF.

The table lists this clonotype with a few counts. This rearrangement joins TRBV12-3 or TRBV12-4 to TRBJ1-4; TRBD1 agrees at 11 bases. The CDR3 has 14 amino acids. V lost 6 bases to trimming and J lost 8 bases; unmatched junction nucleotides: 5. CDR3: CASRGTGGGEKLFF. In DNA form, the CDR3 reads TGTGCCAGCAGGGGGACAGGGGGTGGGGAAAAACTGTTTTTT.

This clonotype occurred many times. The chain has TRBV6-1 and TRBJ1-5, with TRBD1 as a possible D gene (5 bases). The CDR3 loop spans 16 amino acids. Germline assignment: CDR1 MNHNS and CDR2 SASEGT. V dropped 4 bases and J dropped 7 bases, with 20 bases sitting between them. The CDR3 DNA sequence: TGTGCCAGCAGTGCTACCCCCGGGGGGGGACGCCAGCCCCAGCATTTT. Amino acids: CASSATPGGGRQPQHF.

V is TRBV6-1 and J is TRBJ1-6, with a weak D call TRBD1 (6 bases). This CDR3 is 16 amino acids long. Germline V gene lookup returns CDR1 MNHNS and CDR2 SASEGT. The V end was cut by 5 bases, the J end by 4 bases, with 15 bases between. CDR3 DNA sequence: TGTGCCAGCAGTCCCCGGACAGAGTTTTATAATTCACCCCTCCACTTT. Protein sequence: CASSPRTEFYNSPLHF.

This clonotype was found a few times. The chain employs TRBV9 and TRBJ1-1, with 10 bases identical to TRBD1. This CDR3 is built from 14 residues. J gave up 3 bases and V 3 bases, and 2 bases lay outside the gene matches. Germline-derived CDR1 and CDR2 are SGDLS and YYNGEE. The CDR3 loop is CASSEGTGDTEAFF. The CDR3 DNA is TGTGCCAGCAGCGAGGGGACAGGGGACACTGAAGCTTTCTTT. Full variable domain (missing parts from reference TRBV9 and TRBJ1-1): DSGVTQTPKHLITATGQRVTLRCSPRSGDLSVYWYQQSLDQGLQFLIQYYNGEERAKGNILERFSAQQFPDLHSELNLSSLELGDSALYFCASSEGTGDTEAFFGQGTRLTVV.

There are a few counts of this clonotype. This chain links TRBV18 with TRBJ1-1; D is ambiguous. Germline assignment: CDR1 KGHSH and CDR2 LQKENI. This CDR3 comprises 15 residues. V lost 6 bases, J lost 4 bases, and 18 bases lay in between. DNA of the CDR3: TGTGCCAGCTCCGCGGGTGGGCCTACGGGCACTGAAGCTTTCTTT. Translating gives CASSAGGPTGTEAFF. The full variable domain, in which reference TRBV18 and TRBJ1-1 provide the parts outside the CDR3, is NAGVMQNPRHLVRRRGQEARLRCSPMKGHSHVYWYRQLPEEGLKFMVYLQKENIIDESGMPKERFSAEFPKEGPSILRIQQVVRGDSAAYFCASSAGGPTGTEAFFGQGTRLTVV.

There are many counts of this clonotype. In DNA, the CDR3 is TGTGCCAGCAGATCGCCCGGAGAGGGGCGGTATGGCTACACCTTC. It is translated as CASRSPGEGRYGYTF. This rearrangement joins TRBV28 to TRBJ1-2, with D maybe TRBD1 (5 bases). The V end lost 6 bases, the J end lost 5 bases, and 19 bases lay between the germline ends. The CDR3 is 15 amino acids. The germline gives CDR1 MDHEN, CDR2 SYDVKM.

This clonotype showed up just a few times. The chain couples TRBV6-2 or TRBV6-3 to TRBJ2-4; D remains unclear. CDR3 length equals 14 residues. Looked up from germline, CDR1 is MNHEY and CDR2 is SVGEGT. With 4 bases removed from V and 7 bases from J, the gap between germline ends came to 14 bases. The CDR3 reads CASSLTSGWNIQYF. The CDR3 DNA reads TGTGCCAGCAGTTTGACTTCAGGTTGGAACATTCAGTACTTC.

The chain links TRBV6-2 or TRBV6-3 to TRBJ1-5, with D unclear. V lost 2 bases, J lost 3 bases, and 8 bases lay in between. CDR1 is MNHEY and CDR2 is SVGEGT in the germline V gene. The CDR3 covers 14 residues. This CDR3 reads CASSYLADNQPQHF. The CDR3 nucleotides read TGTGCCAGCAGTTACCTGGCAGACAATCAGCCCCAGCATTTT.

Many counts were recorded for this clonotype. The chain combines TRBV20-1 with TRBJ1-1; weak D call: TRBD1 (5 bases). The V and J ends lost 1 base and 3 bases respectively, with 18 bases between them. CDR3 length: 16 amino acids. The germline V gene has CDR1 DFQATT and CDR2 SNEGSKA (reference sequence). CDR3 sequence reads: CSARGGGRVKDTEAFF. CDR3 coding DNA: TGCAGTGCTAGAGGGGGGGGTAGGGTTAAGGACACTGAAGCTTTCTTT.

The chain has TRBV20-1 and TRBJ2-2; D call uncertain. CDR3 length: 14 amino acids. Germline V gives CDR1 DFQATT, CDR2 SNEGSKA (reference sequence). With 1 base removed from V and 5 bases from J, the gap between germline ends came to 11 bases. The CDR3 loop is CSARARAGTGELFF. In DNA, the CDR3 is TGCAGTGCTAGAGCTCGAGCCGGGACCGGGGAGCTGTTTTTT.

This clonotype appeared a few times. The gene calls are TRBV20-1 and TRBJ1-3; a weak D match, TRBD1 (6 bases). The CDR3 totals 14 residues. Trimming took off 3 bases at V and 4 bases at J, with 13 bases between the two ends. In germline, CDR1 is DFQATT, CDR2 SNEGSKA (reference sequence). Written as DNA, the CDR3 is TGCAGTGCTAGCCCGGGGGCGAGGGGAAACACCATATATTTT. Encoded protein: CSASPGARGNTIYF.

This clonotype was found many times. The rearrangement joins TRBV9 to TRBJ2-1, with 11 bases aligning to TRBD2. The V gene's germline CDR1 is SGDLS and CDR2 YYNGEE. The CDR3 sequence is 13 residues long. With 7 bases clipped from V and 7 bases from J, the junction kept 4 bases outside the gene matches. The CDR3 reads CASGLAGGNEQFF. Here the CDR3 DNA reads TGTGCCAGCGGTCTAGCGGGAGGAAATGAGCAGTTCTTC.

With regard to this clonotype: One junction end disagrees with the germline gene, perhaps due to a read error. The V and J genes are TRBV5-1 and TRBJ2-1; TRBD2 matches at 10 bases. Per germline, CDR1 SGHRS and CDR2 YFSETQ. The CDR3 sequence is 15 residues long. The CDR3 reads CASSGRTSGNNGQFF. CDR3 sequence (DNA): TGCGCCAGCAGCGGACGGACTAGCGGTAACAATGGGCAGTTCTTC.

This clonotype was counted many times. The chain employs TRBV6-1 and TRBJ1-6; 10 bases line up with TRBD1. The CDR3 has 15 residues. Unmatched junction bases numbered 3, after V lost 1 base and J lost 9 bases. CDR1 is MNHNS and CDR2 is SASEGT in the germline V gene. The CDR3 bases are TGTGCCAGCAGTGAAGGGGACAGGGGTGCTTCACCCCTCCACTTT. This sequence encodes CASSEGDRGASPLHF.

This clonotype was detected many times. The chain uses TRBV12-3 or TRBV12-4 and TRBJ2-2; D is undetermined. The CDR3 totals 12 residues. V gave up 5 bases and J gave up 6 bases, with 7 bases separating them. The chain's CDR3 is CASSTPPGELFF. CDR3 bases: TGTGCCAGCAGTACGCCTCCCGGGGAGCTGTTTTTT.

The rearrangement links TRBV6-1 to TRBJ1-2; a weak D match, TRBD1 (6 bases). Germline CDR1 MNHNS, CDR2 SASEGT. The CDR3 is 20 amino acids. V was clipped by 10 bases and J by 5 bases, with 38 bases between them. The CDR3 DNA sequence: TGTGCCACCACCCCACAGGGCCCATCTTGGGGTAGTTTCTCTGTATATGGCTACACCTTC. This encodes CATTPQGPSWGSFSVYGYTF.

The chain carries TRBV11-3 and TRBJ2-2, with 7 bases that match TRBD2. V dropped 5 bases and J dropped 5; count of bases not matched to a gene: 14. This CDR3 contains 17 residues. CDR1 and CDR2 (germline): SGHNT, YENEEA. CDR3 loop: CASSGSLAGDRTGELFF. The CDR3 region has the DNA TGTGCCAGCAGCGGCTCCCTGGCGGGAGATAGAACCGGGGAGCTGTTTTTT.

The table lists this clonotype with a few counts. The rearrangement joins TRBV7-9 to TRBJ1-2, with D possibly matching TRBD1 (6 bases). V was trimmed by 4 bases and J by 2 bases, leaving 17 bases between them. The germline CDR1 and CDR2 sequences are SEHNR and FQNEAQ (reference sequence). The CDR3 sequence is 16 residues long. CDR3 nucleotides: TGTGCCAGCAGCTCTCCTGGGGGCACTCACAACTATGGCTACACCTTC. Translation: CASSSPGGTHNYGYTF.

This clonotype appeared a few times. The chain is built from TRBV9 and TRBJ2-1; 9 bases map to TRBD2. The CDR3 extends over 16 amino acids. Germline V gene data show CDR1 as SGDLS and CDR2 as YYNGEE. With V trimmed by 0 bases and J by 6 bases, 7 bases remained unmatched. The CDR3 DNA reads TGTGCCAGCAGCGTAGCTTCCCTAGCGGGACCCAATGAGCAGTTCTTC. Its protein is CASSVASLAGPNEQFF.

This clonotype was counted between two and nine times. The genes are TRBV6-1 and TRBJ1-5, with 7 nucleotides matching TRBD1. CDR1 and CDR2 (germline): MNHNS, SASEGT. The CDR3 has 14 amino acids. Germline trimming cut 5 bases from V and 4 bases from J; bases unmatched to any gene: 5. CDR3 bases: TGTGCCAGCAGTAACCGGGACAGTAATCAGCCCCAGCATTTT. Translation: CASSNRDSNQPQHF.